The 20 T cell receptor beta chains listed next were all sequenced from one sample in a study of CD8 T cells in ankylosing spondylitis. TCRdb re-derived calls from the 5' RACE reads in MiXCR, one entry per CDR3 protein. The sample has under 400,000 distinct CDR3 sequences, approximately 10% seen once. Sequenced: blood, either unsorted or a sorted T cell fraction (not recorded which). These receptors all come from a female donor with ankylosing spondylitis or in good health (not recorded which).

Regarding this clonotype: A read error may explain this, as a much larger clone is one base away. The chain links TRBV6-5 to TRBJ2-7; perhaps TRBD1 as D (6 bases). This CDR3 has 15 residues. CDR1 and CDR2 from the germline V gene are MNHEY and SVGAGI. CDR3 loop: CASSHSQGTTYEQYF. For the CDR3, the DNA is TGTGCCAGCAGTCACTCTCAGGGGACGACCTACGAGCAGTACTTC.

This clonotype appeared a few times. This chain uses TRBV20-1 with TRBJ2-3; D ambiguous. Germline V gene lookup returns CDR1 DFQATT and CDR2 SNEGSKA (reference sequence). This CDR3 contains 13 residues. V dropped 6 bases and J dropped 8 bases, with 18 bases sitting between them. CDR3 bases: TGCAGTGCCCCACCCCTAGTAACGGGTACGCAGTATTTT. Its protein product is CSAPPLVTGTQYF.

CDR3 coding DNA: TGCGCCAGCAGCTCTTACAGCACAGATACGCAGTATTTT. Translation gives CASSSYSTDTQYF. This chain links TRBV5-1 with TRBJ2-3; D is unclear. This CDR3 has 13 amino acids. Germline V lookup: CDR1 SGHRS, CDR2 YFSETQ. The V end was cut by 3 bases, the J end by 0 bases, with 5 bases between.

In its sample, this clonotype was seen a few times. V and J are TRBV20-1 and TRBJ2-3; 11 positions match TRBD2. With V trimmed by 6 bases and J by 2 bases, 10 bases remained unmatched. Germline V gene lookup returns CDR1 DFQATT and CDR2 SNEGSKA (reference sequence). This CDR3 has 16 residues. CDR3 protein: CSAPPRLAGHTDTQYF. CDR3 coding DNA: TGCAGTGCGCCTCCTCGACTAGCGGGACACACAGATACGCAGTATTTT.

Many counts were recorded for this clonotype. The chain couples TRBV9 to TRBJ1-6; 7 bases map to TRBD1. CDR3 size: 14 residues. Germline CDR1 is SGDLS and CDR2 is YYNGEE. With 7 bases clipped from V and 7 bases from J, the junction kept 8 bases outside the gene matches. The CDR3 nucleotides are TGTGCCAGCGCAACGACAGGGCGGAATTCACCCCTCCACTTT. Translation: CASATTGRNSPLHF.

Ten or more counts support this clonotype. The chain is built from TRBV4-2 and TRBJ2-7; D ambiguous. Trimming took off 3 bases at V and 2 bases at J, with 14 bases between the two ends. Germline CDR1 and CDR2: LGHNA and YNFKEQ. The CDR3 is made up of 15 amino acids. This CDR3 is CASSQFIGLTYEQYF. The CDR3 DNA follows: TGTGCCAGCAGCCAGTTTATCGGGCTGACCTACGAGCAGTACTTC.

The CDR3 DNA follows: TGTGCCAGCAGTTTCGGGCCTGGGAATGAGCAGTTCTTC. Translated: CASSFGPGNEQFF. The chain joins TRBV12-3 or TRBV12-4 to TRBJ2-1, with no clear D. V shed 3 bases and J shed 7 bases, with 10 bases lying between them. This CDR3 comprises 13 residues.

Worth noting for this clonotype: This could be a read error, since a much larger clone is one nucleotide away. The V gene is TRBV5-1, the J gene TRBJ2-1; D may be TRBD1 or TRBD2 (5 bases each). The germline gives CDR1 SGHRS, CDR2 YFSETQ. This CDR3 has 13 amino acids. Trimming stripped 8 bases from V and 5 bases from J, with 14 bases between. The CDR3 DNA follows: TGCGCCAGGAGAGGGGTAGGTAACAATGAGCAGTTCTTC. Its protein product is CARRGVGNNEQFF.

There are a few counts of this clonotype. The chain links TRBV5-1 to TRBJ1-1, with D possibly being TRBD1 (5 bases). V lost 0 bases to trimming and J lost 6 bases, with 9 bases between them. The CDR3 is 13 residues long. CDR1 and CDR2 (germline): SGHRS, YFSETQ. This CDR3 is CASSLAGASEAFF. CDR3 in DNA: TGCGCCAGCAGCTTGGCCGGGGCCTCTGAAGCTTTCTTT.

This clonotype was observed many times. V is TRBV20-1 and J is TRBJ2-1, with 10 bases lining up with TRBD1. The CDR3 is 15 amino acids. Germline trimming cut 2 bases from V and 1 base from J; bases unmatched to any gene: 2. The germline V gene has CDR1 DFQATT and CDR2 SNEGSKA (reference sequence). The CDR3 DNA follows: TGCAGTGCTAGAAGGGACAGGGGATCCTACAATGAGCAGTTCTTC. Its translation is CSARRDRGSYNEQFF.

Here the CDR3 DNA reads TGCAGTGCCTCCAAAGCCCTTAATGAAAAACTGTTTTTT. Amino acids: CSASKALNEKLFF. The chain joins TRBV20-1 to TRBJ1-4; no clear D. The CDR3 contains 13 residues. Germline V gene sequence: CDR1 DFQATT, CDR2 SNEGSKA (reference sequence). V lost 6 bases, J lost 4 bases, and 12 bases lay in between.

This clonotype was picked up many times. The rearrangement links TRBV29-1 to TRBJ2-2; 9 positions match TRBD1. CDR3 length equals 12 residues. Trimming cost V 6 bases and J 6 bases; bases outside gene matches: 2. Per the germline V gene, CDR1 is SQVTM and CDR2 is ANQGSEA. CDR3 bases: TGCAGCGTGGGACAGGGACCCGGGGAGCTGTTTTTT. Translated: CSVGQGPGELFF.

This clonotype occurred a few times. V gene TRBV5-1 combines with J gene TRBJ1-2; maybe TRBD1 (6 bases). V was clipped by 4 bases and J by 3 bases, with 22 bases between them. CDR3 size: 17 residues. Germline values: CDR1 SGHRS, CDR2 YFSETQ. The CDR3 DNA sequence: TGCGCCAGCAGCCCAGGGACACTCCTTTTGGGAGACTATGGCTACACCTTC. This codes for CASSPGTLLLGDYGYTF.

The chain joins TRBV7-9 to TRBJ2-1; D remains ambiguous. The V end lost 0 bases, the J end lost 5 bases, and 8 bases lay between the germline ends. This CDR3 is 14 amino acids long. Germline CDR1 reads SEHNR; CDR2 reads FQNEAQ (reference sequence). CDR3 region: CASSLAGIHNEQFF. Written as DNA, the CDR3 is TGTGCCAGCAGCTTAGCGGGAATCCACAATGAGCAGTTCTTC.

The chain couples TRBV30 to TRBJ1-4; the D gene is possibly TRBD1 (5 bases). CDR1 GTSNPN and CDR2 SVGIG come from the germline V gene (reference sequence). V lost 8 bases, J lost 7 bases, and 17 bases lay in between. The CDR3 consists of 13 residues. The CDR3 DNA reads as TGTGCCGGCTTCGCCCCCGGGGGTGAAAAACTGTTTTTT. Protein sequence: CAGFAPGGEKLFF.

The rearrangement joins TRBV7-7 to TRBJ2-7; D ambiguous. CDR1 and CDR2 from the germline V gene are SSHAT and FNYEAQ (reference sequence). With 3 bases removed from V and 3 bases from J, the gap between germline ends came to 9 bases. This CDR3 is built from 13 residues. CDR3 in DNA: TGTGCCAGCAGCTTGGCACACGACTACGAGCAGTACTTC. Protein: CASSLAHDYEQYF.

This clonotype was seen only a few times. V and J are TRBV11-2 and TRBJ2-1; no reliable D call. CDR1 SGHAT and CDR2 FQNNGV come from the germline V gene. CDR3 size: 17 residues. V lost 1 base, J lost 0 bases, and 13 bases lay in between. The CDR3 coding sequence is TGTGCCAGCAGCTTAGTGTGGCGGAAGAGCTCCTACAATGAGCAGTTCTTC. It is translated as CASSLVWRKSSYNEQFF.

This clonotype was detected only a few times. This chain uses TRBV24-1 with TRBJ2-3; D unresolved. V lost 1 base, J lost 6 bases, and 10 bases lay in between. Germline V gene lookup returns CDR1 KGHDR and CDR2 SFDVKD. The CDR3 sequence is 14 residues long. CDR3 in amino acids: CATSDFVGRDTQYF. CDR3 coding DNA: TGTGCCACCAGTGATTTTGTCGGTCGGGATACGCAGTATTTT.

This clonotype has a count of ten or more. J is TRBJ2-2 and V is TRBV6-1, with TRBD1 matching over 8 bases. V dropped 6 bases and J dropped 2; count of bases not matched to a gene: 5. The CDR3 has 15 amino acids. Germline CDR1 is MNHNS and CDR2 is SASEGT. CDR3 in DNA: TGTGCCAGCAGGCAGGGACAGGTTAACACCGGGGAGCTGTTTTTT. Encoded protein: CASRQGQVNTGELFF.

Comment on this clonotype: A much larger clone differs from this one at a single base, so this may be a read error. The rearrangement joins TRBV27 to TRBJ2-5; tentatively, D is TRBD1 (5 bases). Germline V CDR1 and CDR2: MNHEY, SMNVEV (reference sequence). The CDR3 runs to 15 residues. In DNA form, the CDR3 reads TGTGCCAGCAGTTTAGTTCAGGGCTACCAAGAGACCCAGTCCTTC. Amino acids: CASSLVQGYQETQSF.